The rows below give T cell receptor beta chains drawn from one sample of a study of T cell repertoires in cytomegalovirus infection. Each CDR3 protein is one row after TCRdb ran MiXCR on the reads. Among around 130,000 distinct CDR3 sequences listed, 20% to 30% were seen once. What these receptors recognize is not known. Specimen: PBMCs, sequenced either directly or after in vitro stimulation (not recorded which). The source is a human donor in good health (CMV status not recorded). Some clones in this sample may be carry-over from other donors' samples. CDR3s include the opening cysteine and the closing phenylalanine or tryptophan. The D gene is left open where the match is weak. The size entry is marked missing in some rows and otherwise reads once, few, many or a size class.

clone size	D gene	V gene	J gene	CDR3 DNA	CDR3 protein
.	.	TRBV7-2	TRBJ2-3	TGTGCCAGCAGCTTATTGGGGGGTGATACGCAGTATTTT	CASSLLGGDTQYF
many	TRBD2	TRBV7-2	TRBJ2-1	TGTGCCAGCAGCCGGGGACTAGCGGGAGCGGATGAGCAGTTCTTC	CASSRGLAGADEQFF
.	TRBD1	TRBV6-2/TRBV6-3	TRBJ2-7	TGTGCCAGCGGGACAGGGGGTTCCTACGAGCAGTACTTC	CASGTGGSYEQYF
many	TRBD2	TRBV7-2	TRBJ2-3	TGTGCCAGCAGCGATGGTCCCACTTACGGGAGGGCGGACCCCGATACGCAGTATTTT	CASSDGPTYGRADPDTQYF
few	.	TRBV10-3	TRBJ2-2	TGTGCCATCAGTGAGTTCCCCAGAACCGGGGAGCTGTTTTTT	CAISEFPRTGELFF
many	.	TRBV7-2	TRBJ1-4	TGTGCCAGCAGCCGAAACGCCCCGCCCGATGAAAAACTGTTTTTT	CASSRNAPPDEKLFF
.	TRBD1	TRBV7-9	TRBJ1-4	TGTGCCAGCAGACCAGGGACAGCGGGTGAAAAACTGTTTTTT	CASRPGTAGEKLFF
many	.	TRBV7-6	TRBJ1-1	TGTGCCAGCAGCTCTTCCCGAGGCCCCATCGGGGCTTTCTTT	CASSSSRGPIGAFF
.	TRBD1	TRBV6-8	TRBJ1-5	TGTGCCACCGGAACAGGGGATAGGGATCAGCCCCAGCATTTT	CATGTGDRDQPQHF
many	.	TRBV7-2	TRBJ2-3	TGTGCCAGCAGCCCCTTTCGTAAGGGGCGCGGGGATACGCAGTATTTT	CASSPFRKGRGDTQYF
.	TRBD2	TRBV18	TRBJ2-1	TGTGCCAGCTCACCTCCCCTAGCGGGAGCCGATGAGCAGTTCTTC	CASSPPLAGADEQFF
.	.	TRBV20-1	TRBJ1-5	TGCAGTGCGGCGCAGGGGAGGGGTATGCAGCCCCAGCATTTT	CSAAQGRGMQPQHF
.	.	TRBV27	TRBJ2-7	TGTGCCAGCAAGAGGGCGGGAACCTCCTACGAGCAGTACTTC	CASKRAGTSYEQYF
.	TRBD1	TRBV6-8	TRBJ2-3	TGTGCCAGCAGCCCCGGGACAGGGTACTCAGATACGCAGTATTTT	CASSPGTGYSDTQYF
few	.	TRBV20-1	TRBJ2-5	TGCAGTGCTAGAGATGGCAGGGGCCAAGAGACCCAGTACTTC	CSARDGRGQETQYF
few	.	TRBV14	TRBJ1-2	TGTGCCAGCAGCCCTCGGGGAGGGGGCTATGGCTACACCTTC	CASSPRGGGYGYTF
.	.	TRBV5-6	TRBJ1-5	TGTGCCAGCAGCTTGTCGGGTTGGCATCAGCCCCAGCATTTT	CASSLSGWHQPQHF
many	.	TRBV7-2	TRBJ2-4	TGTGCCAGCAGCTTAGTCTTGACCCTAGCCAAAAACATTCAGTACTTC	CASSLVLTLAKNIQYF
.	TRBD2	TRBV4-1	TRBJ2-1	TGCGCCAGCAGCCAACCACGGGAGGGGGGGACTGAAAGGTATGAGCAGTTCTTC	CASSQPREGGTERYEQFF
.	.	TRBV6-5	TRBJ2-1	TGTGCCAGCAGACCTCTGGTGGGAGGTTACAATGAGCAGTTCTTC	CASRPLVGGYNEQFF
many	.	TRBV7-2	TRBJ2-3	TGTGCCAGCAGCTTAGTAAGGACCAGCACAGATACGCAGTATTTT	CASSLVRTSTDTQYF
many	.	TRBV12-3/TRBV12-4	TRBJ1-2	TGTGCCAGCAGTTCCCGACAGGCCCATGGCTACACCTTC	CASSSRQAHGYTF
.	TRBD1	TRBV28	TRBJ1-2	TGTGCCAGCAGTTTCCCCGGACAGGGCTATGGCTACACCTTC	CASSFPGQGYGYTF
few	.	TRBV4-1	TRBJ2-3	TGCGCCAGCAGCCAGGATGGGACGCTCACTTTTACAGATACGCAGTATTTT	CASSQDGTLTFTDTQYF
few	TRBD1	TRBV12-3/TRBV12-4	TRBJ2-4	TGTGCCAGCAGCTCCCGCCGGGACAGGGGTGACATTCAGTACTTC	CASSSRRDRGDIQYF
.	.	TRBV19	TRBJ2-1	TGTGCCAGTAGAATAAGGGGAGGCAATGAGCAGTTCTTC	CASRIRGGNEQFF
.	TRBD2	TRBV28	TRBJ2-1	TGTGCCAGCAGTTTAAGCGGGAGTCCGGATGAGCAGTTCTTC	CASSLSGSPDEQFF
.	TRBD1	TRBV28	TRBJ1-1	TGTGCCAGCAGGCGGGACAGGCCGGAAACTGAAGCTTTCTTT	CASRRDRPETEAFF
few	TRBD2	TRBV10-2	TRBJ2-5	TGCGCCAGCAGTGAAGGGGTAGCGGGAGGGCCCCAGTACTTC	CASSEGVAGGPQYF
few	.	TRBV7-8	TRBJ2-1	TGTGCCAGCAGCTCCCAGACAGCCGATTCCTACAATGAGCAGTTCTTC	CASSSQTADSYNEQFF
few	TRBD1	TRBV12-3/TRBV12-4	TRBJ1-2	TGTGCCAGCACCTGGGGACAGGGGGCTAACTATGGCTACACCTTC	CASTWGQGANYGYTF
many	TRBD2	TRBV7-3	TRBJ2-1	TGTGCCAGCAGCTCCGCGGGCGGGAGTCAGTATGAGCAGTTCTTC	CASSSAGGSQYEQFF
.	TRBD1	TRBV6-2/TRBV6-3	TRBJ2-5	TGTGCCAGCAGTTACCCCCGGGACAGGGCCCAAGAGACCCAGTACTTC	CASSYPRDRAQETQYF
many	.	TRBV7-9	TRBJ1-2	TGTGCCAGCAGCTTAGATGGGGGGCATAACTATGGCTACACCTTC	CASSLDGGHNYGYTF
.	TRBD1	TRBV5-6	TRBJ2-1	TGTGCCAGCAGCTCAACGTGGACAGGGGATGATGAGCAGTTCTTC	CASSSTWTGDDEQFF
.	.	TRBV7-3	TRBJ2-2	TGTGCCAGCAGCGCCTTGGGAGTCAATTTTAACACCGGGGAGCTGTTTTTT	CASSALGVNFNTGELFF
many	.	TRBV6-2/TRBV6-3	TRBJ2-3	TGTGCCAGCAGTTACGGACGGGGTAGGGCAGATACGCAGTATTTT	CASSYGRGRADTQYF
.	TRBD1	TRBV5-6	TRBJ1-1	TGTGCCAGCAGTAGCCTAGACAGGGGGGCTGAAGCTTTCTTT	CASSSLDRGAEAFF
few	TRBD1	TRBV20-1	TRBJ1-1	TGCAGTGCTCCCCGACAGGGTCGGTTTTACACTGAAGCTTTCTTT	CSAPRQGRFYTEAFF
.	.	TRBV4-3	TRBJ2-2	TGCGCCAGCAGCCAAGATCGCACCGGGGAGCTGTTTTTT	CASSQDRTGELFF